The source of this TCR beta chain is a study of blood T cells in healthy people across ages (dated by TCRdb to the mid-2010s). In the study overall: Template switching captured roughly one uniquely barcoded TCR beta cDNA molecule per two T cells in model experiments. To track age-related changes in TCR beta repertoire diversity, the study relied on deep sequencing normalized with unique cDNA molecular identifiers. Donors were grouped into four age groups: young (average about 15 years), middle-aged (roughly 37), aged (roughly 62) and long-lived (over 80). Donors of different ages were randomly distributed across sequencing lanes to avoid experimental bias. Two additional independent replicas of 1 million unique cDNA reads from the same blood draw were analyzed for two donors (one aged 18 to 30 and one aged 80 or older). Overall study results and their limits: Total diversity estimates from one million sequenced T cells were considered lower bounds and underestimates. Since profiling was done on bulk unsorted PBMCs, naive and antigen-experienced compartments could not be conclusively compared. Compared with the aged group, more naive CD4+ T cells, fewer expanded clones and increased TCR diversity were shown by the long-lived group, suggesting age selection. There was a strong correlation between observed TCR beta diversity and the percentage of naive T cells measured by flow cytometry. The CMV infection status of donors was not known, potentially confounding age-related changes in expanded clonotypes. Observed TCR beta diversity per million T cells fell roughly linearly with age, and a significant reduction was already apparent by age about 43.

V is pared back by 9 bases and J by 4 bases, with 8 bases lying between the germline termini. Via the germline V gene (reference sequence), CDR1 is SEHNR and CDR2 FQNEAQ. The cysteine opens and the phenylalanine closes a CDR3 of 11 amino acids. Just the 33-base CDR3 DNA is kept, in frame starting at base 1. The roughly 39 donors, aged about 6 to 100 years, were systemically healthy Caucasian individuals from Russia. Around 9.8 milliliters of peripheral blood were collected from each donor into EDTA-treated Vacutainer tubes. Ficoll-Paque density-gradient centrifugation was used to isolate PBMCs, with at least 6.5 million per sample. Trizol reagent was used to extract total RNA from PBMCs, with at least 5 micrograms per sample. The percentages of naive CD45RAhigh/CD27high T cells were determined by flow cytometry on a PBMC aliquot from every donor. The library was made by 5' RACE. Sequenced using an Illumina HiSeq 2500. The second PCR ran for about 7 to 11 cycles and used a J-beta primer mix along with a sample-barcoded 5' primer. A unique molecular identifier was introduced onto each TCR beta cDNA molecule by a template-switch 5' adaptor carrying 12 random nucleotides. Each sample yielded at least 3 million CDR3-containing paired-end reads. First-strand cDNA synthesis was performed from all RNA using the Mint cDNA synthesis kit, with priming by a TRBC-specific oligonucleotide. All cDNA was treated with uracil-DNA glycosylase and then went through a first 18-cycle PCR with the universal primers M1SS and BC2_uni_R. On the study's bioinformatics: Each sample was normalized by randomly selecting 1 million high-quality reads, each carrying a distinct molecular identifier. Reads sharing molecular identifiers were discarded rather than binned into consensus sequences. CDR3 identification, clonotype clustering and error correction used MiTCR with a Q25 quality threshold and the strictest error-elimination algorithm. Lower-bound total TCR beta diversity was estimated with a nonparametric unseen species model using Euler transformation. In-frame beta chains were kept once TCRdb had trimmed the public reads at Q25 with fastp and called clones with MiXCR. All rows with the same CDR3 protein become a single entry with the most common DNA and genes. The V and J calls follow TCRdb's processing rather than the paper's. The sample data list hundreds of thousands of distinct CDR3 sequences, and over 40% of these were observed just once. The top ten clonotypes cover about 30% of the sample.

As concerns this clonotype: Its antigen is still unknown. Base qualities were left out, and no much larger clone turns up one base away.

Here the chain combines TRBV7-9 and TRBJ2-3; the D gene cannot be named for sure. The source material was blood. The receptor was isolated from a man older than 75 in good health. The DNA is TGTGCCAGTGCGGTAGCAGATACGCAGTATTTT. Its amino acids are CASAVADTQYF.